The T cell receptor (beta chain) under discussion was sequenced for a study of Ad26.COV2.S vaccination and SARS-CoV-2 variants. Germline V CDR1 and CDR2: SGHRS, YFSETQ. Trimming removed 4 bases at V and 4 bases at J, with 12 bases between. CDR3 size: 15 residues. Method: immunoSEQ multiplex PCR; TCRdb's copy keeps in-frame clones and lacks some. The sample holds about 320,000 clones, around four fifths seen once. Treatment reported: around 19 received Ad26.COV2.S at low or high dose, single or two shots; about five received placebo; per-sample allocation not given. Collection of the samples took place on day 63 after the first injection of vaccine or placebo.

This clonotype was sampled from a person between 18 and 59 years old who received the Ad26.COV2.S COVID-19 vaccine or a placebo. The starting material was peripheral blood, obtained in a trial of Ad26.COV2.S vaccine versus placebo. V gene TRBV5-1 combines with J gene TRBJ2-6; D is undetermined. The CDR3 is CASSVRVLGANVLTF. The DNA for the CDR3 is TGCGCCAGCAGCGTCCGGGTCCTCGGGGCCAACGTCCTGACTTTC.